This T cell receptor (beta chain) was captured in a study of T-cell reconstitution after alpha-beta-depleted transplantation in children. Molecular barcoding with unique molecular identifiers was used for the TCRbeta library. TCRdb analysed the PCR reads with MiXCR anew, one entry per CDR3 protein. The sample comprises about 600,000 distinct CDR3 sequences, more than 9% of which are singletons, and about 4% rests with the top ten. V lost 1 base and J lost 6, with 15 bases in between. Germline-derived CDR1 and CDR2 are SEHNR and FQNEAQ (reference sequence). The CDR3 runs 15 residues. This sequence was found in a human donor who donated a stem cell graft to a child with acute myeloid leukemia. V is TRBV7-9 and J is TRBJ1-2; maybe TRBD1 (6 bases). The sequences come from PBMCs from the stem cell graft donor, collected from the stem cell graft. In DNA form, the CDR3 reads TGTGCCAGCAGCTTAGGGCAGGGGCTGGCGGATGGCTACACCTTC. Translation: CASSLGQGLADGYTF.